The entry below gives a single T cell receptor (beta chain) sequence along with its context. Its antigen specificity is not known. One base away there is no much larger clone; base qualities are not given. According to the study, the label for this sample's time point signals: baseline before first vaccination. Vaccinee samples came from UK trials COV001 and COV002, including a single-blind randomized controlled phase 2/3 trial of AZD1222 (ChAdOx1 nCoV-19) in healthy adults. For TCRbeta chain sequencing, PBMC samples were collected from trial participants at day 0 and at day 28 after the second dose. This record belongs to a study of T cell responses to AZD1222 COVID-19 vaccine (dated by TCRdb to about 2021). With regard to the full study: Because spike-specific TCR depth and breadth did not differ between the two schedules, AZD1222 recipients who got a second dose at roughly 4 weeks were pooled with those who got a second dose at roughly 12 weeks. A total of around 240 trial participants underwent TCR sequencing, of whom nearly 210 had received two doses of AZD1222 and roughly 26 had received two doses of the MenACWY control vaccine. Trial participants were enrolled by age into 18-55, 56-69 and 70-plus year subgroups, with about 150, 28 and 57 TCR-sequenced participants respectively. General conclusions and limits of the study: Because no samples from the day 14 peak response were available, repertoires could be characterized only after the peak T cell response. Conclusions about previously exposed vaccinees were limited because only 5 or 6 AZD1222 recipients were SARS-CoV-2 seropositive at baseline. Nearly half of unique spike-specific TCRs reportedly recognized epitopes outside regions mutated in the B.1.351 and B.1.1.7 variants. A significant rise in spike-specific TCR breadth and depth was observed after two AZD1222 doses relative to day 0 and relative to MenACWY recipients. Participants were mostly white British, with more females than males. The authors suggested clonal diversity may have been underestimated. Vaccine-associated CD4 TCRs spanned the whole spike protein, with dominant responses in regions 160-218 and 743-854. In the small 56-69-year group, the increase in depth fell short of significance, most likely because of low power.

V and J are truncated by 2 bases and 7 bases respectively, leaving an intervening sequence of 18 bases. From its cysteine to its phenylalanine, the CDR3 spans 16 amino acids. Just the 48-base CDR3 DNA is kept, in frame starting at base 1. CDR1 and CDR2 were assigned from the germline V gene (reference sequence) as LGHDT and YNNKEL. The CDR3 regions of human TCRbeta chains were analyzed by immunosequencing. As for the authors' bioinformatics: TCRs in the repertoires were matched against a reference library of SARS-CoV-2-specific TCRs that had been generated with the MIRA antigen-specificity platform. Breadth was defined as the fraction of unique TCRs that were SARS-CoV-2-associated, and depth was defined as the fraction of total T cells that were SARS-CoV-2-associated. Using the MIRA data, every spike-specific TCR was mapped to the spike region that the TCR reacted to and assigned to either a CD4 or a CD8 class. Log10-transformed breadth and depth values were compared by one-way ANOVA with Sidak's multiple comparisons tests. Entries here come from immuneACCESS through TCRdb and include only in-frame sequences with V and J called. Some clones fail to appear in such tables; in the studies checked, an unresolved V gene covers under half of the shortfall, and the cause of the remainder is unknown. V and J calls and clone size are given by that table; D and trimming were obtained from the DNA. Present in this sample are 100,000 to 150,000 clones, 75% to 90% of which were seen just once. Under 7% of the sample is in the top ten clones.

In this chain, TRBV3-1 (or the pseudogene TRBV3-2) is recombined with TRBJ1-3; the D gene is perhaps TRBD1, from 6 matching bases. The input for sequencing was peripheral blood, taken on day 0 of AZD1222 vaccination. The TCR was taken from an adult in good health. CDR3 region: CASSQLGQGIGNTIYF. DNA sequence: TGTGCCAGCAGCCAACTCGGGCAGGGGATAGGGAACACCATATATTTT.